This T cell receptor (beta chain) was captured by sequencing in a study of blood T cell repertoires in COVID-19. Under the authors' procedure: Researchers report that nucleated cell counts were estimated from reference gene primer amplification. Sequencing used immunoSEQ multiplex PCR; TCRdb keeps in-frame clones, though not all of them. From that table come the V and J calls and clone size; the DNA was used to work out D and trimming. This sample has over 200,000 clones, with roughly nine tenths found just once. With 1 base removed from V and 3 bases from J, the gap between germline ends came to 10 bases. The germline V gene encodes CDR1 SGHTA and CDR2 FQGNSA. This CDR3 is built from 14 residues.

The V and J genes are TRBV7-2 and TRBJ2-7, with D hard to call. The sequenced sample was peripheral blood. The origin of this receptor is a young woman who had recovered from COVID-19. The CDR3 sequence is CASSLEYTNYEQYF. The CDR3 DNA sequence: TGTGCCAGCAGCTTAGAGTACACAAACTACGAGCAGTACTTC.